Shown below are 2 T cell receptor beta chains from a single sample sequenced in a study of OX40 agonist ivuxolimab in advanced cancers. The method was immunoSEQ multiplex PCR; TCRdb's version includes in-frame clones alone and lacks a portion of them. The data contain around 48,000 clones, around 80% of them seen just once; the ten biggest clones take up approximately 1.1%. Material: CD4+ or CD8+ T cells sorted from blood, obtained in a trial of the OX40 agonist ivuxolimab. Receptor source: an adult with an advanced solid tumor such as melanoma, head and neck, liver or kidney cancer.

CDR3 loop: CASRRPGQGTDTQYF. Here the CDR3 DNA reads TGTGCCAGCAGGCGGCCGGGACAGGGAACAGATACGCAGTATTTT. The chain is built from TRBV6-6 and TRBJ2-3; 9 bases match TRBD1. The V segment lost 6 bases and the J segment 3 bases; nucleotides outside the gene matches: 7. The germline gives CDR1 MNHNY, CDR2 SVGAGI (reference sequence). This CDR3 region has 15 residues.

The chain recombines TRBV4-1 with TRBJ2-1, with a weak D call TRBD1 (6 bases). Trimming removed 8 bases at V and 6 bases at J, with 14 bases between. Germline V gene lookup returns CDR1 MGHRA and CDR2 YSYEKL. This CDR3 is 13 amino acids long. CDR3 region: CASRSLGANEQFF. The CDR3 bases are TGCGCCAGCCGCTCGCTGGGGGCCAATGAGCAGTTCTTC.